This TCR beta chain was identified in a study of human T cells and chemical hapten exposure. General study points: No alteration of TCRs above 1 in 1000 frequency was seen with DPC sensitization.

TCRdb ran MiXCR on the 5' RACE reads and lists one entry per CDR3 protein. This table has some 150,000 distinct CDR3 sequences, around 4% appearing once. CDR1 and CDR2 from the germline V gene are SGHTA and FQGNSA. This CDR3 has 15 residues. Trimming stripped 3 bases from V and 7 bases from J, with 15 bases between. Concerning this clonotype itself: Its matching antigen is unknown.

Total RNA extraction was carried out from unfractionated whole blood. The TCR comes from a female donor in good health. The chain recombines TRBV7-2 with TRBJ2-2, with D unclear. CDR3 region: CASSFRRPLSGELFF. As DNA, the CDR3 is TGTGCCAGCAGCTTCCGCCGGCCACTCAGCGGGGAGCTGTTTTTT.